Below, 7 T cell receptor beta chains from the same sample are listed, as sequenced in a study of identical twins. TCRdb reprocessed the 5' RACE reads via MiXCR and lists one record per CDR3 protein. The table records roughly 1.6 million distinct CDR3 sequences, around 33% of them present only once. The sample taken for sequencing was cord blood. These receptors originate from a newborn girl in good health.

As concerns this clonotype: Germline and junction disagree at one end, which may indicate a read error. The chain joins TRBV18 to TRBJ1-3; D is uncertain. This CDR3 comprises 16 residues. The V gene's germline CDR1 is KGHSH and CDR2 LQKENI. The CDR3 sequence: CASSPIISFSGSTIYF. CDR3 DNA: TGTGCCAGCTCACCAATCATTTCGTTCTCTGGAAGCACCATATATTTT. The whole variable domain, filled in from reference TRBV18 and TRBJ1-3, reads NAGVMQNPRHLVRRRGQEARLRCSPMKGHSHVYWYRQLPEEGLKFMVYLQKENIIDESGMPKERFSAEFPKEGPSILRIQQVVRGDSAAYFCASSPIISFSGSTIYFGEGSWLTVV.

The chain couples TRBV20-1 to TRBJ2-7, with 12 positions matching TRBD2. This CDR3 is built from 16 residues. The germline V gene has CDR1 DFQATT and CDR2 SNEGSKA (reference sequence). V shed 1 base, J shed 1 base, and the junction held 5 bases outside the gene matches. CDR3 bases: TGCAGTGCTAGAGGGATACTAGCGGGAGGTTCCTACGAGCAGTACTTC. Protein: CSARGILAGGSYEQYF.

This clonotype occurred a few times. This sequence joins TRBV13 and TRBJ2-4, with D hard to call. Trimming removed 0 bases from V and 3 bases from J, with 9 bases in between. This CDR3 is 15 amino acids long. CDR1 and CDR2 (germline): PRHDT, FYEKMQ (reference sequence). CDR3 nucleotide sequence: TGTGCCAGCAGCTTAGGCCGTGGGCTCAAAAACATTCAGTACTTC. This codes for CASSLGRGLKNIQYF.

This clonotype was counted many times. V and J are TRBV20-1 and TRBJ2-1, with a possible D match to TRBD1 (6 bases). CDR1 and CDR2 from the germline V gene are DFQATT and SNEGSKA (reference sequence). V dropped 3 bases and J dropped 6 bases, with 9 bases sitting between them. The CDR3 runs 12 residues. The CDR3: CSASQGINEQFF. In DNA form, the CDR3 reads TGCAGTGCTAGTCAGGGGATCAATGAGCAGTTCTTC.

The chain combines TRBV20-1 with TRBJ2-1; 9 bases agree with TRBD2. The length of the CDR3 is 15 residues. The trim removed 0 bases at V and 6 bases at J, leaving 6 bases unmatched. CDR1 is DFQATT and CDR2 is SNEGSKA in the germline V gene (reference sequence). The CDR3 loop is CSARDSASGINEQFF. Written as DNA, the CDR3 is TGCAGTGCTAGAGATTCGGCTAGCGGGATCAATGAGCAGTTCTTC.

This chain joins TRBV7-9 and TRBJ2-2; possible D gene TRBD2, 5 bases. V dropped 7 bases and J dropped 8 bases, with 20 bases sitting between them. Germline V gene lookup returns CDR1 SEHNR and CDR2 FQNEAQ (reference sequence). This CDR3 contains 15 residues. The CDR3 DNA follows: TGTGCCAGCAAGATCGGGGAACTTACCAGGGGGGAGCTGTTTTTT. Protein sequence: CASKIGELTRGELFF.

The chain has TRBV11-2 and TRBJ2-7; unclear D gene. The germline gives CDR1 SGHAT, CDR2 FQNNGV. The CDR3 totals 15 residues. V was trimmed by 3 bases and J by 4 bases, leaving 16 bases between them. The CDR3 loop reads CASSFWSRSPYEQYF. As DNA, the CDR3 is TGTGCCAGCAGCTTCTGGAGTAGGTCCCCGTACGAGCAGTACTTC. Full variable domain (missing parts from reference TRBV11-2 and TRBJ2-7): EAGVAQSPRYKIIEKRQSVAFWCNPISGHATLYWYQQILGQGPKLLIQFQNNGVVDDSQLPKDRFSAERLKGVDSTLKIQPAKLEDSAVYLCASSFWSRSPYEQYFGPGTRLTVT.